This T cell receptor (beta chain) was retrieved from a study of beta chain features in type 1 diabetes. Study details: Age, gender and cell yields were similar between patients and healthy donors. General study findings and limits: There was a moderate but significant shortening of TCRB CDR3s in all four CD4+ subsets of Type 1 diabetes patients.

CDR1 MNHEY and CDR2 SVGAGI come from the germline V gene. The CDR3 sequence is 15 residues long. Losses at the gene ends were 4 bases for V and 4 bases for J; bases not matched to a gene: 9. Only a few counts were recorded for this clone. The antigen is unknown. Reverse transcribing all isolated RNA meant expressed TCRB transcripts were sequenced. Data came from immunoSEQ multiplex PCR; TCRdb stores just in-frame clones and leaves some out. Of roughly 340,000 clones listed, around 12% are singletons. The specimen sequenced was naive CD4+ T cells from blood. This receptor was identified in a woman younger than 30 with type 1 diabetes. The V and J genes are TRBV6-5 and TRBJ1-2; 7 positions agree with TRBD1. CDR3 in amino acids: CASSSTGAPGYGYTF. The CDR3 bases are TGTGCCAGCAGTTCCACAGGGGCGCCGGGCTATGGCTACACCTTC.